A selection of T cell receptor beta chains follows, all from one sample in a study of blood T cell repertoires in COVID-19. The assay was immunoSEQ multiplex PCR, and TCRdb's table has in-frame clones only and misses some. The sample has just over 650,000 clones; about 87% are singletons. The specimen sequenced was peripheral blood. These receptor sequences come from a woman under 30 with acute or convalescent COVID-19. Both conserved end residues are part of each CDR3. A D gene is named only where the DNA matches it firmly. Clone size is stated in some rows and not others, as once, few, many or a class when expanded.

j_gene	abundance	d_gene	v_gene	CDR3nt	CDR3aa
TRBJ2-7	.	TRBD2	TRBV7-9	TGTGCCAGCAGCCGGCCTAGCGGGGGGGCGGACGAGCAGTACTTC	CASSRPSGGADEQYF
TRBJ1-6	.	.	TRBV14	TGTGCCAGCAGCCAACGGGAAAGGAGGAGTAATTCACCCCTCCACTTT	CASSQRERRSNSPLHF
TRBJ1-1	.	TRBD1	TRBV2	TGTGCCAGCAATCTCCAACAGGGGAGCACTGAAGCTTTCTTT	CASNLQQGSTEAFF
TRBJ1-2	.	.	TRBV5-1	TGCGCCAGCAGCTTGGTACAGGGTAGTATGAGTGGCTACACCTTC	CASSLVQGSMSGYTF
TRBJ1-2	.	.	TRBV3-1/TRBV3-2	TGTGCCAGCAGCCTCATTAATGGGCTTGATGGCTACACCTTC	CASSLINGLDGYTF
TRBJ2-7	.	.	TRBV24-1	TGTGCCACCAGTGATTACGGACAGCCCTACGAGCAGTACTTC	CATSDYGQPYEQYF
TRBJ2-7	.	.	TRBV20-1	TGCAGTGCTAGAGTAGGGGTCGAGCAGTACTTC	CSARVGVEQYF
TRBJ2-6	.	.	TRBV11-2	TGTGCCAGCAGCCATCAGGGCTCTGGGGCCAACGTCCTGACTTTC	CASSHQGSGANVLTF
TRBJ2-7	once	.	TRBV13	TGTGCCAGCAGCTTAGGCCTCGCGGGCAGGGGATCCTACGAGCAGTACTTC	CASSLGLAGRGSYEQYF
TRBJ1-1	.	.	TRBV6-2/TRBV6-3	TGTGCCAGCAGTTACTCGTTAGCGGGGGGCACTGAAGCTTTCTTT	CASSYSLAGGTEAFF
TRBJ1-5	.	.	TRBV12-3/TRBV12-4	TGTGCCAGCAGTTTAAGGGGATATCAGCCCCAGCATTTT	CASSLRGYQPQHF
TRBJ1-1	.	.	TRBV5-1	TGCGCCAGCAGCTTCCAGGGGAACACTGAAGCTTTCTTT	CASSFQGNTEAFF
TRBJ1-3	few	.	TRBV13	TGTGCCAGCAGCGCCGACAGCAGATTCTCTGGAAACACCATATATTTT	CASSADSRFSGNTIYF
TRBJ1-2	.	TRBD1	TRBV29-1	TGCAGCGTGTTGGACAGGGAGCAAGGCTACACCTTC	CSVLDREQGYTF
TRBJ2-5	.	.	TRBV2	TGTGCCAGCAGTGAGGGGGGCCAAGAGACCCAGTACTTC	CASSEGGQETQYF